This T cell receptor beta chain originates from a study of blood T cell repertoires in COVID-19. Produced via immunoSEQ multiplex PCR; TCRdb's table is partial and in-frame only. The sample includes 150,000 to 200,000 clones, more than 65% seen only once; the top ten take approximately 2.6%. CDR3 length: 14 amino acids. The germline CDR1 and CDR2 sequences are SGHRS and YFSETQ. Trimming took 5 bases from V and 8 from J; bases not matched to a gene: 12. The chain recombines TRBV5-1 with TRBJ1-2; 7 bases map to TRBD1. This receptor was obtained from a human donor with acute or convalescent COVID-19. The donor label of this sample is uncertain. Sequenced: peripheral blood. For the CDR3, the DNA is TGCGCCAGCAGACCCCGAGGACAGGAGGGAGGCTACACCTTC. This gives the protein CASRPRGQEGGYTF.